These T cell receptor beta chains were read from a single sample in a study of blood T cell repertoires in COVID-19. Assay used: immunoSEQ multiplex PCR; TCRdb lists only in-frame clones, some missing. The data show approximately 180,000 clones, roughly 87% seen once. Sequencing input: PBMCs or T cells enriched from blood (not recorded which). The source is a human donor with acute COVID-19. The donor label of this sample is uncertain. The CDR3 runs from the conserved cysteine through the conserved F or W. Fields, in order: V gene, J gene, D gene, clone size, CDR3 protein, CDR3 DNA. The D gene is left open where the match is weak. A row's size may be missing; if present it is once, few, many or a size class.

TRBV19	TRBJ1-6	TRBD1	NA	CASSHRPGTGGFSYNSPLHF	TGTGCCAGTAGTCATCGGCCCGGGACAGGGGGCTTCTCCTATAATTCACCCCTCCACTTT
TRBV19	TRBJ2-7	TRBD1	NA	CASSPGTGVVPYEQYF	TGTGCCAGTAGTCCGGGGACAGGGGTGGTTCCCTACGAGCAGTACTTC
TRBV27	TRBJ2-1	TRBD2	NA	CASHRTSGGLVNEQFF	TGTGCCAGCCATCGGACTAGCGGGGGCTTGGTCAATGAGCAGTTCTTC
TRBV5-4	TRBJ2-2	NA	NA	CAIHGPGTNTGELFF	TGTGCCATCCACGGTCCGGGAACTAACACCGGGGAGCTGTTTTTT
TRBV11-2	TRBJ1-1	NA	NA	CASSSYYTEAFF	TGTGCCAGCAGCTCCTATTACACTGAAGCTTTCTTT
TRBV7-7	TRBJ1-5	NA	few	CASSLAPGQVTPLCSNQPQHF	TGTGCCAGCAGCTTAGCGCCGGGACAAGTTACCCCACTGTGTAGCAATCAGCCCCAGCATTTT
TRBV9	TRBJ2-1	NA	NA	CASSVGGILSSYNEQFF	TGTGCCAGCAGCGTAGGAGGAATCCTTAGCTCCTACAATGAGCAGTTCTTC
TRBV5-1	TRBJ1-1	NA	NA	CASRPGTPLMNTEAFF	TGCGCCAGTAGACCCGGGACTCCGCTCATGAACACTGAAGCTTTCTTT
TRBV4-2	TRBJ2-3	TRBD2	NA	CASSQASSSGGGTDTQYF	TGTGCCAGCAGCCAAGCCTCTTCTAGCGGGGGTGGAACAGATACGCAGTATTTT
TRBV7-2	TRBJ2-3	NA	NA	CASSPYYTRSPTDTQYF	TGTGCCAGCAGCCCTTACTACACCCGATCCCCCACAGATACGCAGTATTTT
TRBV7-2	TRBJ2-7	NA	NA	CASSSQGSFSEQYF	TGTGCCAGCAGCTCACAGGGTAGCTTCAGCGAGCAGTACTTC
TRBV15	TRBJ1-1	NA	NA	CATSRDRNTEAFF	TGTGCCACCAGCAGAGACAGGAACACTGAAGCTTTCTTT
TRBV29-1	TRBJ2-7	TRBD2	NA	CSVRSGGARKEQYF	TGCAGCGTTCGGAGCGGGGGGGCTCGGAAGGAGCAGTACTTC
TRBV19	TRBJ1-1	NA	NA	CASSIWGENTEAFF	TGTGCCAGTAGTATATGGGGGGAAAACACTGAAGCTTTCTTT
TRBV29-1	TRBJ2-4	NA	once	CSGILENIQYF	TGCAGCGGCATCTTAGAGAACATTCAGTACTTC
TRBV18	TRBJ2-7	NA	once	CASSPLLGSGYYEQYF	TGTGCCAGCTCACCCCTATTGGGGTCGGGGTACTACGAGCAGTACTTC
TRBV30	TRBJ1-2	NA	NA	CAWSDTANYGYTF	TGTGCCTGGAGTGACACAGCTAACTATGGCTACACCTTC
TRBV11-2	TRBJ1-1	TRBD1	NA	CASSLNRGEAFF	TGTGCCAGCAGCTTAAACAGGGGTGAAGCTTTCTTT
TRBV19	TRBJ2-7	NA	NA	CASSIRGGRIDEQYF	TGTGCCAGTAGTATAAGGGGCGGAAGAATCGACGAGCAGTACTTC
TRBV6-2/TRBV6-3	TRBJ2-7	TRBD2	NA	CASSTGGEGIAEQYF	TGTGCCAGCAGTACCGGGGGGGAGGGCATCGCCGAGCAGTACTTC
TRBV9	TRBJ2-1	TRBD2	few	CASSVAASGGSEQFF	TGTGCCAGCAGCGTAGCTGCTAGCGGGGGCAGTGAGCAGTTCTTC
TRBV30	TRBJ2-7	NA	NA	CAWRLGGNEQYF	TGTGCCTGGAGGCTCGGAGGGAACGAGCAGTACTTC
TRBV2	TRBJ1-6	NA	NA	CASSETGRNSPLHF	TGTGCCAGCAGTGAGACCGGGAGGAATTCACCCCTTCACTTT
TRBV29-1	TRBJ1-2	TRBD1	NA	CSVDMDRGEGYTF	TGCAGCGTTGATATGGACAGGGGGGAGGGCTACACCTTC
TRBV25-1	TRBJ1-6	NA	NA	CASSDSSYNSPLHF	TGTGCCAGCAGTGACAGCTCCTATAATTCACCCCTCCACTTT
TRBV5-4	TRBJ2-7	TRBD2	NA	CASSSRGRGDYEQYF	TGTGCCAGCAGCTCCCGGGGGCGGGGGGATTACGAGCAGTACTTC
TRBV15	TRBJ2-2	TRBD2	NA	CAIQDTSGGAPNTGELFF	TGTGCCATCCAAGATACTAGCGGGGGGGCCCCGAACACCGGGGAGCTGTTTTTT
TRBV6-5	TRBJ1-3	NA	NA	CASSYRQASSGNTIYF	TGTGCCAGCAGTTACCGTCAGGCGAGCTCTGGAAACACCATATATTTT
TRBV5-6	TRBJ2-7	NA	NA	CASRWRGTYEQYF	TGTGCCAGCCGTTGGAGGGGTACCTACGAGCAGTACTTC
TRBV2	TRBJ1-4	NA	NA	CASSEFDSNEKLFF	TGTGCCAGCAGTGAATTTGACTCGAATGAAAAACTGTTTTTT
TRBV4-2	TRBJ1-2	NA	NA	CASSQDLRVNYGYTF	TGTGCCAGCAGCCAAGATCTTCGGGTTAACTATGGCTACACCTTC
TRBV13	TRBJ2-3	TRBD2	NA	CASSIAGGKPTDTQYF	TGTGCCAGTAGTATAGCGGGGGGTAAACCCACAGATACGCAGTATTTT
TRBV11-2	TRBJ1-1	NA	NA	CASSPVQGMNTEAFF	TGTGCCAGCAGCCCAGTACAGGGTATGAACACTGAAGCTTTCTTT
TRBV9	TRBJ2-3	NA	NA	CASSVAGGGRTDTQYF	TGTGCCAGCAGCGTAGCTGGCGGGGGCCGCACAGATACGCAGTATTTT
TRBV27	TRBJ1-6	TRBD1	NA	CASSVTGGGNSPLHF	TGTGCCAGCAGTGTGACAGGGGGCGGTAATTCACCCCTCCACTTT
TRBV11-2	TRBJ2-7	TRBD1	NA	CASSWGTGRGYEQYF	TGTGCCAGCAGCTGGGGGACAGGGCGAGGCTACGAGCAGTACTTC
TRBV5-1	TRBJ1-1	NA	NA	CASSLRTVNTEAFF	TGCGCCAGCAGCTTGAGGACAGTGAACACTGAAGCTTTCTTT
TRBV21-1	TRBJ1-4	NA	NA	CASPRQGTNEKLFF	TGTGCCAGCCCGCGGCAGGGGACTAATGAAAAACTGTTTTTT
TRBV2	TRBJ2-7	NA	NA	CASSEGAPPSYEQYF	TGTGCCAGCAGTGAAGGGGCTCCTCCCTCCTACGAGCAGTACTTC
TRBV12-3/TRBV12-4	TRBJ2-1	NA	NA	CASSPRGYNEQFF	TGTGCCAGCAGCCCCAGAGGGTACAATGAGCAGTTCTTC
TRBV6-5	TRBJ2-1	NA	NA	CASSYSSAQSNEQFF	TGTGCCAGCAGTTACTCATCGGCACAGTCCAATGAGCAGTTCTTC
TRBV4-1	TRBJ2-1	TRBD2	once	CASSQDLSTSGGDEQFF	TGCGCCAGCAGCCAAGATTTGAGTACTAGCGGGGGTGATGAGCAGTTCTTC
TRBV7-7	TRBJ2-7	NA	NA	CASSPNLGQAGEQYF	TGTGCCAGCAGCCCTAACCTTGGGCAGGCCGGCGAGCAGTACTTC
TRBV6-5	TRBJ2-2	NA	NA	CASSYGLGAGTGELFF	TGTGCCAGCAGTTACGGTCTGGGGGCCGGGACCGGGGAGCTGTTTTTT
TRBV29-1	TRBJ1-1	NA	once	CSGSPLGAMNTEAFF	TGCAGCGGTTCTCCCCTTGGGGCTATGAACACTGAAGCTTTCTTT
TRBV11-2	TRBJ1-1	TRBD1	NA	CASSLAGGNTEAFF	TGTGCCAGCAGCTTAGCAGGGGGCAACACTGAAGCTTTCTTT
TRBV19	TRBJ1-3	NA	NA	CASKTSRGRFGNTIYF	TGTGCCAGTAAAACCTCCCGCGGGAGGTTTGGAAACACCATATATTTT
TRBV6-5	TRBJ1-2	NA	NA	CASGSSGISYGYTF	TGTGCCAGCGGTTCTTCAGGGATCAGCTATGGCTACACCTTC